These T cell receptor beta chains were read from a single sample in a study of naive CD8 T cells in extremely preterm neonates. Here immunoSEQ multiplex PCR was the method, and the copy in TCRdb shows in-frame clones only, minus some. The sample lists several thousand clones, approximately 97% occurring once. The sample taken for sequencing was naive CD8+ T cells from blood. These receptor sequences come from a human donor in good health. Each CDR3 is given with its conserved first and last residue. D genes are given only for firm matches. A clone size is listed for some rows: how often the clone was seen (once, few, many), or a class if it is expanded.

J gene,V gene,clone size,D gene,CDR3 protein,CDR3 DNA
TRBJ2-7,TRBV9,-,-,CASSPRREGDMYF,TGTGCCAGCAGCCCCCGGAGGGAGGGGGACATGTACTTC
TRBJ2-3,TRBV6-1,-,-,CASMVPGRADTQYF,TGTGCCAGCATGGTCCCCGGGCGGGCCGATACGCAGTATTTT
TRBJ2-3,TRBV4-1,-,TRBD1,CASSQGQGSTDTQYF,TGCGCCAGCAGCCAAGGACAGGGTAGCACAGATACGCAGTATTTT
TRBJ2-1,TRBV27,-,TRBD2,CASSPGTSGGNEQFF,TGTGCCAGCAGTCCCGGGACTAGCGGGGGGAATGAGCAGTTCTTC
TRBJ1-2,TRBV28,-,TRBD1,CASSLSLDRGVYGYTF,TGTGCCAGCAGTTTATCTTTAGACAGGGGAGTATATGGCTACACCTTC
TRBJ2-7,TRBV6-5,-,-,CASSPGRTYEQYF,TGTGCCAGCAGTCCGGGGAGGACCTACGAGCAGTACTTC
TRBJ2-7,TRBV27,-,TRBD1,CASSSGTGGYEQYF,TGTGCCAGCAGTTCCGGGACAGGGGGATACGAGCAGTACTTC
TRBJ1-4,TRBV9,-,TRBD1,CASSRWDSHNEKLFF,TGTGCCAGCAGCAGATGGGACAGCCATAATGAAAAACTGTTTTTT
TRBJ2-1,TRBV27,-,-,CASSGGHPLYNEQFF,TGTGCCAGCAGTGGGGGACACCCCCTCTACAATGAGCAGTTCTTC
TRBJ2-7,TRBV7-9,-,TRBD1,CASSEGTGGIGEQYF,TGTGCCAGCAGCGAAGGGACAGGAGGAATTGGCGAGCAGTACTTC
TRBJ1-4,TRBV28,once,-,CASSPPQEKNEKLFF,TGTGCCAGCAGTCCCCCACAGGAGAAAAATGAAAAACTGTTTTTT
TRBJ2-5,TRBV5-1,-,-,CASREGGETQYF,TGCGCCAGCAGGGAAGGGGGAGAGACCCAGTACTTC
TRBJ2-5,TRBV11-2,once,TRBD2,CASRQAGGKETQYF,TGTGCCAGCAGGCAAGCGGGGGGAAAAGAGACCCAGTACTTC
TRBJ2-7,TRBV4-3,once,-,CASSTNLGGGYEQYF,TGCGCCAGCAGCACTAACTTGGGAGGAGGCTACGAGCAGTACTTC
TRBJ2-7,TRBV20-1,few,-,CSARYGVEQYF,TGCAGTGCTAGGTACGGGGTCGAGCAGTACTTC
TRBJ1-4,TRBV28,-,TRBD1,CASKRDRWGEKLFF,TGTGCCAGCAAAAGGGACAGGTGGGGTGAAAAACTGTTTTTT
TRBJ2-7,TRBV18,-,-,CASSPTGLSSYEQYF,TGTGCCAGCTCGCCCACAGGGCTCAGCTCCTACGAGCAGTACTTC
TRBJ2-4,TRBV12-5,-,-,CASVDPTQGTKNIQYF,TGTGCTAGTGTCGACCCCACCCAGGGGACAAAAAACATTCAGTACTTC
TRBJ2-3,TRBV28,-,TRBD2,CASSLERGRVDTQYF,TGTGCCAGCAGTTTGGAGCGGGGGAGGGTAGATACGCAGTATTTT
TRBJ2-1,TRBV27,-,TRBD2,CASSFFTSGGDNEQFF,TGTGCCAGCAGTTTTTTTACTAGCGGGGGAGACAATGAGCAGTTCTTC
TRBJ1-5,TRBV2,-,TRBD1,CASTAGQGDQPQHF,TGTGCCAGCACCGCCGGACAGGGAGATCAGCCCCAGCATTTT
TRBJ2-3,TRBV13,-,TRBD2,CASSSFLAGSSTDTQYF,TGTGCCAGCAGCTCCTTCTTAGCGGGGTCGAGCACAGATACGCAGTATTTT
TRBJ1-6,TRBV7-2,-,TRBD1,CASSLRQGRDSPLHF,TGTGCCAGCAGCTTGAGACAGGGGAGGGATTCACCCCTCCACTTT
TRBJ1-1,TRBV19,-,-,CASRDGGNTEAFF,TGTGCCAGTAGAGATGGAGGAAACACTGAAGCTTTCTTT
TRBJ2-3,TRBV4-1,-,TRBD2,CASSRRSGGASDTQYF,TGCGCCAGCAGCCGCCGTAGCGGGGGGGCATCAGATACGCAGTATTTT
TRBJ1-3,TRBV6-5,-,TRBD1,CASRPQGDGNTIYF,TGTGCCAGCAGACCTCAGGGGGACGGAAACACCATATATTTT
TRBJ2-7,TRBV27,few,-,CASSLSQGSGSYEQYF,TGTGCCAGCAGTTTGTCCCAGGGAAGTGGCTCCTACGAGCAGTACTTC
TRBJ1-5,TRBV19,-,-,CASSIDRSGRQPQHF,TGTGCCAGTAGTATAGATCGGTCAGGGCGGCAGCCCCAGCATTTT
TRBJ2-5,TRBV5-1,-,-,CASSYPGVQETQYF,TGCGCCAGCAGCTACCCAGGGGTCCAAGAGACCCAGTACTTC
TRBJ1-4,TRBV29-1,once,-,CSVGESGYEKLFF,TGCAGCGTTGGGGAGAGTGGTTATGAAAAACTGTTTTTT
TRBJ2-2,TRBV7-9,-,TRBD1,CASSALGQSGELFF,TGTGCCAGCAGCGCCTTGGGACAGTCCGGGGAGCTGTTTTTT
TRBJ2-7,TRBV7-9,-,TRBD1,CASSSALPDRDPYEQYF,TGTGCCAGCAGCTCAGCTCTACCGGACAGGGACCCCTACGAGCAGTACTTC
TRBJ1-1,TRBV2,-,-,CASSPIEGFNTEAFF,TGTGCCAGCAGTCCAATCGAGGGTTTCAACACTGAAGCTTTCTTT
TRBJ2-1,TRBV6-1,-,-,CASSESFWGRGRSNEQFF,TGTGCCAGCAGTGAGTCGTTTTGGGGCAGGGGAAGGTCAAATGAGCAGTTCTTC
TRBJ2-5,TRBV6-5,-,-,CASSYSGGVQETQYF,TGTGCCAGCAGTTACTCAGGGGGGGTCCAAGAGACCCAGTACTTC
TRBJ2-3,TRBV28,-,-,CASSLRDDGTDTQYF,TGTGCCAGCAGCCTCAGGGATGACGGCACAGATACGCAGTATTTT
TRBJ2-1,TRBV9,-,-,CASSVSSGNEQFF,TGTGCCAGCAGCGTAAGCTCCGGCAATGAGCAGTTCTTC
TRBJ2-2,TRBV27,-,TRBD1,CASSLQGTPTGELFF,TGTGCCAGCAGCCTACAGGGGACCCCCACCGGGGAGCTGTTTTTT
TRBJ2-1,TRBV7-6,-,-,CASSLVPDGSSYNEQFF,TGTGCCAGCAGCTTAGTCCCCGACGGGAGCTCCTACAATGAGCAGTTCTTC
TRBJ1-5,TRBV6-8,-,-,CASSQNQPQHF,TGTGCCAGCAGTCAAAATCAGCCCCAGCATTTT
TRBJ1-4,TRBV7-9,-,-,CASSFTLGGIEEKLFF,TGTGCCAGCAGCTTTACGTTGGGGGGGATAGAGGAAAAACTGTTTTTT
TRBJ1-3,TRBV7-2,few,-,CASSYGGFGNTIYF,TGTGCCAGCAGCTACGGCGGCTTCGGAAACACCATATATTTT
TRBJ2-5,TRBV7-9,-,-,CASSPPTGETQYF,TGTGCCAGCAGCCCCCCGACAGGAGAGACCCAGTACTTC
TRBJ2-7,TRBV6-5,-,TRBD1,CASSKTGGNSYEQYF,TGTGCCAGCAGTAAGACAGGGGGGAACTCCTACGAGCAGTACTTC
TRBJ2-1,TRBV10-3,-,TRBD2,CAISESAGGRNEQFF,TGTGCCATCAGTGAGTCGGCGGGGGGGCGTAATGAGCAGTTCTTC
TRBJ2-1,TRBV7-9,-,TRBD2,CASSLGLAGYNEQFF,TGTGCCAGCAGCTTAGGGCTAGCGGGGTACAATGAGCAGTTCTTC
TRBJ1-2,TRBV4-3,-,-,CASSQGTMGLGYGYTF,TGCGCCAGCAGCCAAGGGACAATGGGACTGGGCTATGGCTACACCTTC
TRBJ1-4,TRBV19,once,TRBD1,CASSIGQGPATNEKLFF,TGTGCCAGTAGTATCGGACAGGGGCCAGCAACTAATGAAAAACTGTTTTTT
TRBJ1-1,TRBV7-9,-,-,CASSLASEAFF,TGTGCCAGCAGCTTAGCCTCTGAAGCTTTCTTT
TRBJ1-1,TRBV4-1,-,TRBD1,CASSRRQGSVNTEAFF,TGCGCCAGCAGCCGGCGACAGGGCAGTGTGAACACTGAAGCTTTCTTT
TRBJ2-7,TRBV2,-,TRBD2,CASSEWASGGRTYEQYF,TGTGCCAGCAGTGAATGGGCTAGCGGGGGAAGGACCTACGAGCAGTACTTC
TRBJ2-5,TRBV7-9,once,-,CASSSITGLLQETQYF,TGTGCCAGCAGCTCAATTACGGGACTCCTGCAAGAGACCCAGTACTTC
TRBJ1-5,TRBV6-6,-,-,CASSQNQPQHF,TGTGCCAGCAGTCAAAATCAGCCCCAGCATTTT
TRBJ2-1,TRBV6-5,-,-,CASSYSRNNEQFF,TGTGCCAGCAGTTACTCGAGGAACAATGAGCAGTTCTTC
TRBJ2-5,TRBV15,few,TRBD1,CATSRRQGSPGETQYF,TGTGCCACCAGCAGACGACAGGGATCCCCGGGGGAGACCCAGTACTTC
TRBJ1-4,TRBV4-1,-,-,CASSQVGGEGEKLFF,TGCGCCAGCAGCCAAGTTGGGGGGGAAGGTGAAAAACTGTTTTTT
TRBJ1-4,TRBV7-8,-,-,CASSLGTGRSEKLFF,TGTGCCAGCAGCTTAGGTACGGGGAGGAGTGAAAAACTGTTTTTT